The 32 T cell receptor beta chains presented below share a single source sample, sequenced in a study of blood T cell repertoires in COVID-19. Assay used: immunoSEQ multiplex PCR; TCRdb lists only in-frame clones, some missing. The sample lists 110,000 or so clones, around 89% occurring once. Material: peripheral blood. These receptors were collected from a woman between 45 and 60 years old with acute or convalescent COVID-19.

V and J are TRBV7-9 and TRBJ1-3; D unclear. The CDR3 sequence is 12 residues long. Trimming left V 4 bases short and J 11 bases short, with 12 bases between. In germline, CDR1 is SEHNR, CDR2 FQNEAQ (reference sequence). This chain's CDR3 is CASSSRGGPIYF. CDR3 DNA: TGTGCCAGCAGCTCCCGGGGTGGGCCCATATATTTT.

The chain links TRBV7-9 to TRBJ2-7; 7 nucleotides align to TRBD1. The ends lost 5 bases at V and 0 bases at J; junction bases unmatched: 7. The CDR3 contains 15 residues. Germline-derived CDR1 and CDR2 are SEHNR and FQNEAQ (reference sequence). CDR3 DNA sequence: TGTGCCAGCAGCCCGCCGGGACAGAGCTCCTACGAGCAGTACTTC. Its translation: CASSPPGQSSYEQYF. The full variable domain, in which reference TRBV7-9 and TRBJ2-7 provide the parts outside the CDR3, is DTGVSQNPRHKITKRGQNVTFRCDPISEHNRLYWYRQTLGQGPEFLTYFQNEAQLEKSRLLSDRFSAERPKGSFSTLEIQRTEQGDSAMYLCASSPPGQSSYEQYFGPGTRLTVT.

The V call is TRBV30, the J call TRBJ1-1; no definite D call. The germline V gene encodes CDR1 GTSNPN and CDR2 SVGIG (reference sequence). The CDR3 consists of 11 residues. V lost 5 bases and J lost 3, with 7 bases in between. CDR3 bases: TGTGCCTGGGGGCAGGACACTGAAGCTTTCTTT. Its translation is CAWGQDTEAFF.

The chain has TRBV28 and TRBJ1-4; D might be TRBD1 (6 bases). The length of the CDR3 is 15 residues. The V gene lost 4 bases and the J gene lost 5 bases, with 14 bases spanning the gap. Germline V gene sequence: CDR1 MDHEN, CDR2 SYDVKM. The CDR3 region is CASSSPGGLNEKLFF. CDR3 nucleotide sequence: TGTGCCAGCAGTTCCCCCGGGGGGCTCAATGAAAAACTGTTTTTT.

Only a few counts were recorded for this clone. This rearrangement joins TRBV2 to TRBJ2-7; 9 nucleotides line up with TRBD1. The germline CDR1 and CDR2 sequences are SNHLY and FYNNEI. J was trimmed by 2 bases and V by 3 bases; bases with no gene match: 8. This CDR3 has 16 residues. The CDR3 reads CASSDPGQGPTYEQYF. In nucleotides, the CDR3 is TGTGCCAGCAGTGATCCTGGACAGGGGCCCACCTACGAGCAGTACTTC.

This chain links TRBV5-4 with TRBJ2-2; 7 bases line up with TRBD1. V was clipped by 4 bases and J by 5 bases; unmatched bases: 8. Germline assignment: CDR1 SGHNT and CDR2 YYREEE (reference sequence). The CDR3 covers 15 residues. The DNA of the CDR3 is TGTGCCAGCAGCACGCCGGGACAGACAACCGGGGAGCTGTTTTTT. It translates to CASSTPGQTTGELFF.

The chain joins TRBV6-5 to TRBJ1-1; D perhaps matches TRBD1 (5 bases). Between the trimmed V and J ends, which lost 8 bases and 0 bases, there was a span of 10 bases. The CDR3 is made up of 13 amino acids. Germline loops: CDR1 MNHEY, CDR2 SVGAGI. This CDR3 is CASRDRMNTEAFF. The CDR3 DNA reads TGTGCCAGCCGCGACAGAATGAACACTGAAGCTTTCTTT.

The chain recombines TRBV10-3 with TRBJ1-6; D gene uncertain. Trimming cost V 0 bases and J 0 bases, with 9 bases left between them. The CDR3 is 17 residues long. Germline V CDR1 and CDR2: ENHRY, SYGVKD. DNA of the CDR3: TGTGCCATCAGTGAGTCTCGGAGTAGCTCCTATAATTCACCCCTCCACTTT. Its protein is CAISESRSSSYNSPLHF.

The chain couples TRBV7-3 to TRBJ2-2, with D perhaps matching TRBD2 (6 bases). Germline lookup yields CDR1 SGHTA and CDR2 FQGTGA. The germline V and J ends were trimmed by 5 bases and 4 bases, with 17 bases remaining between them. The CDR3 loop spans 16 amino acids. The CDR3 DNA sequence: TGTGCCAGCAGCCCCCTGGGAGGTAGCGGCACCGGGGAGCTGTTTTTT. This encodes CASSPLGGSGTGELFF.

This rearrangement joins TRBV28 to TRBJ1-6; D uncertain. V gave up 1 base and J gave up 8 bases, with 15 bases separating them. Per the germline V gene, CDR1 is MDHEN and CDR2 is SYDVKM. This CDR3 region has 16 residues. As DNA, the CDR3 is TGTGCCAGCAGTTTATTCAAGGCCCAGGCCGATTCACCCCTCCACTTT. Protein sequence: CASSLFKAQADSPLHF.

This clone was seen just once. The gene calls are TRBV6-1 and TRBJ1-6, with 7 bases lining up with TRBD1. CDR1 and CDR2 from the germline V gene are MNHNS and SASEGT. The length of the CDR3 is 13 residues. V was pared by 3 bases and J by 7 bases, with 0 bases of the junction left unmatched. This CDR3 reads CASSETGNSPLHF. DNA of the CDR3: TGTGCCAGCAGTGAGACAGGGAATTCACCCCTCCACTTT.

A single count supports this clone. The chain is built from TRBV18 and TRBJ2-7; TRBD1 matches at 10 bases. J lost 2 bases, V lost 4 bases, and 2 bases had no gene match. Germline V gene data show CDR1 as KGHSH and CDR2 as LQKENI. The CDR3 length is 14 residues. CDR3 in amino acids: CASSLDRGTYEQYF. In DNA, the CDR3 is TGTGCCAGCTCACTGGACAGGGGGACCTACGAGCAGTACTTC.

The chain carries TRBV2 and TRBJ1-5; D call uncertain. This CDR3 region has 13 residues. Trimming left V 7 bases short and J 4 bases short, with 11 bases between. CDR1 is SNHLY and CDR2 is FYNNEI in the germline V gene. The DNA for the CDR3 is TGTGCCAGCACCCGAGGAGAAAATCAGCCCCAGCATTTT. Protein sequence: CASTRGENQPQHF.

V usage is TRBV5-1 and J usage is TRBJ1-2, with 7 bases aligning to TRBD1. This CDR3 is built from 12 residues. Trimming at V came to 4 bases and at J to 8 bases, leaving 5 bases not matched to a gene. CDR1 is SGHRS, CDR2 YFSETQ, per germline. The CDR3 nucleotides read TGCGCCAGCAGCCCGACAGGGTGGGGCTACACCTTC. This translates into CASSPTGWGYTF.

V and J are TRBV24-1 and TRBJ1-2, with 11 bases that match TRBD1. Germline trimming cut 5 bases from V and 4 bases from J; bases unmatched to any gene: 2. CDR3 length: 14 amino acids. From germline, CDR1 is KGHDR and CDR2 SFDVKD. CDR3 sequence (DNA): TGTGCCACCAGTGGGGGACAGGGGGTCTATGGCTACACCTTC. Its protein product is CATSGGQGVYGYTF.

CDR3 region: CASSFNGFGNTEAFF. The CDR3 coding sequence is TGTGCCAGCAGTTTCAATGGTTTCGGGAACACTGAAGCTTTCTTT. The chain carries TRBV2 and TRBJ1-1, with unresolved D. CDR1 SNHLY and CDR2 FYNNEI come from the germline V gene. V lost 5 bases, J lost 1 base, and 14 bases lay in between. The CDR3 is 15 residues long. Full variable domain (remainder filled in from reference TRBV2 and TRBJ1-1): EPEVTQTPSHQVTQMGQEVILRCVPISNHLYFYWYRQILGQKVEFLVSFYNNEISEKSEIFDDQFSVERPDGSNFTLKIRSTKLEDSAMYFCASSFNGFGNTEAFFGQGTRLTVV.

The rearrangement joins TRBV30 to TRBJ1-1; D unresolved. Germline CDR1 and CDR2: GTSNPN and SVGIG (reference sequence). Trimming cost V 4 bases and J 4 bases, with 16 bases left between them. The CDR3 has 14 residues. The CDR3 coding sequence is TGTGCCTGGATTTTCCGGGGAGGGTCCACTGAAGCTTTCTTT. This gives the protein CAWIFRGGSTEAFF.

The chain recombines TRBV28 with TRBJ2-7, with D uncertain. The CDR3 is 11 amino acids. The V gene lost 6 bases and the J gene lost 0 bases, with 3 bases spanning the gap. Germline values: CDR1 MDHEN, CDR2 SYDVKM. DNA of the CDR3: TGTGCCAGCAGCTCCTCCTACGAGCAGTACTTC. Its translation is CASSSSYEQYF.

The chain couples TRBV5-1 to TRBJ2-2, with 7 bases fitting TRBD1. Unmatched junction bases numbered 6, after V lost 6 bases and J lost 4 bases. Germline V CDR1 and CDR2: SGHRS, YFSETQ. There are 14 residues in the CDR3. The CDR3 is CASTNRTGTGELFF. The CDR3 nucleotides read TGCGCCAGCACCAATAGGACAGGCACCGGGGAGCTGTTTTTT.

This chain connects TRBV7-9 to TRBJ1-5; D not resolved. The CDR3 totals 12 residues. The V and J ends lost 3 bases and 5 bases respectively, with 5 bases between them. Germline CDR1 and CDR2: SEHNR and FQNEAQ (reference sequence). CDR3 DNA: TGTGCCAGCAGCTTGGGCGATCAGCCCCAGCATTTT. It is translated as CASSLGDQPQHF. Filled out from reference TRBV7-9 and TRBJ1-5, the complete variable domain reads DTGVSQNPRHKITKRGQNVTFRCDPISEHNRLYWYRQTLGQGPEFLTYFQNEAQLEKSRLLSDRFSAERPKGSFSTLEIQRTEQGDSAMYLCASSLGDQPQHFGDGTRLSIL.

This chain uses TRBV24-1 with TRBJ2-7; 8 bases are shared with TRBD1. The junction had 5 bases not matched to a gene; V was cut back by 2 bases and J by 3 bases. The CDR3 contains 15 residues. Germline lookup yields CDR1 KGHDR and CDR2 SFDVKD. CDR3: CATSDSGQVGYEQYF. CDR3 DNA: TGTGCCACCAGTGATTCGGGACAGGTAGGCTACGAGCAGTACTTC.

V is TRBV28 and J is TRBJ1-5; D remains unclear. Germline loops: CDR1 MDHEN, CDR2 SYDVKM. Trimming pared 7 bases from V and 0 bases from J, leaving 16 bases between. The CDR3 extends over 16 amino acids. Here the CDR3 reads CASTLPQDYSNQPQHF. CDR3 bases: TGTGCCAGCACTCTTCCTCAAGACTATAGCAATCAGCCCCAGCATTTT.

V gene TRBV28 combines with J gene TRBJ2-2, with 8 positions matching TRBD2. The germline V gene has CDR1 MDHEN and CDR2 SYDVKM. The CDR3 covers 14 residues. J gave up 7 bases and V 6 bases, and 7 bases lay outside the gene matches. CDR3 amino acids: CASSYSGIYGELFF. The CDR3 DNA follows: TGTGCCAGCAGCTATAGCGGGATTTACGGGGAGCTGTTTTTT.

The chain uses TRBV4-3 and TRBJ2-7, with D hard to call. The germline V and J ends were trimmed by 0 bases and 5 bases, with 17 bases remaining between them. CDR3 length: 16 amino acids. The germline V gene encodes CDR1 LGHNA and CDR2 YSLEER. The CDR3 bases are TGCGCCAGCAGCCAAGAGTACACCTGGCCTCAGAACGAGCAGTACTTC. Its translation is CASSQEYTWPQNEQYF.

This clone was counted between two and nine times. This rearrangement joins TRBV27 to TRBJ2-1, with 14 bases matching TRBD2. J was trimmed by 4 bases and V by 5 bases; bases with no gene match: 4. Germline lookup yields CDR1 MNHEY and CDR2 SMNVEV (reference sequence). This CDR3 is 16 amino acids long. The CDR3 DNA reads TGTGCCAGCAGTCTTGGACTAGCGGGGGGTTACAATGAGCAGTTCTTC. It is translated as CASSLGLAGGYNEQFF.

V is TRBV19 and J is TRBJ2-2; D is possibly TRBD1 (6 bases). V shed 1 base and J shed 3 bases, with 9 bases lying between them. This CDR3 has 15 residues. Germline V gives CDR1 LNHDA, CDR2 SQIVND (reference sequence). CDR3: CASSIGGGDTGELFF. CDR3 nucleotides: TGTGCCAGTAGTATAGGAGGGGGAGACACCGGGGAGCTGTTTTTT.

J is TRBJ1-5 and V is TRBV30; D remains ambiguous. Germline V gene data show CDR1 as GTSNPN and CDR2 as SVGIG (reference sequence). The length of the CDR3 is 14 residues. Between the trimmed V and J ends, which lost 0 bases and 5 bases, there was a span of 11 bases. DNA of the CDR3: TGTGCCTGGAGTGTAGTGAACGAGGATCAGCCCCAGCATTTT. It encodes CAWSVVNEDQPQHF.

The V gene is TRBV9, the J gene TRBJ2-3, with 13 bases matching TRBD2. This CDR3 has 16 residues. Germline trimming cut 3 bases from V and 1 base from J; bases unmatched to any gene: 2. Germline V lookup: CDR1 SGDLS, CDR2 YYNGEE. This chain's CDR3 is CASSAGTSGGTDTQYF. As DNA, the CDR3 is TGTGCCAGCAGCGCAGGGACTAGCGGGGGCACAGATACGCAGTATTTT.

This clone was picked up a small number of times. V gene TRBV27 combines with J gene TRBJ1-2; D not resolved. V was pared by 6 bases and J by 0 bases, with 8 bases between. Germline CDR1 and CDR2: MNHEY and SMNVEV (reference sequence). The CDR3 is 13 amino acids. CDR3 residues: CASRPGSNYGYTF. CDR3 coding DNA: TGTGCCAGCAGGCCGGGATCTAACTATGGCTACACCTTC.

This clone has more than one count but fewer than ten. Written as DNA, the CDR3 is TGTGCCACCAGTGATTTGCGGCAGGGGGCCTACAATGAGCAGTTCTTC. Protein: CATSDLRQGAYNEQFF. The rearrangement uses TRBV24-1 and TRBJ2-1, with 7 bases matching TRBD1. The CDR3 sequence is 16 residues long. Germline values: CDR1 KGHDR, CDR2 SFDVKD. Unmatched junction bases numbered 3, after V lost 0 bases and J lost 2 bases.

For the CDR3, the DNA is TGCGCCAGCAGCTTGGGGGCCTGGGGGGGCACAGATACGCAGTATTTT. Translation gives CASSLGAWGGTDTQYF. The V and J genes are TRBV5-1 and TRBJ2-3, with TRBD2 as a possible D gene (6 bases). The V gene's germline CDR1 is SGHRS and CDR2 YFSETQ. V gave up 0 bases and J gave up 1 base, with 12 bases separating them. The CDR3 has 16 amino acids.

The V call is TRBV30, the J call TRBJ1-2; perhaps TRBD1 as D (6 bases). The length of the CDR3 is 14 residues. V was cut by 5 bases and J by 4 bases, with 17 bases left in between. Germline-derived CDR1 and CDR2 are GTSNPN and SVGIG (reference sequence). In DNA form, the CDR3 reads TGTGCCTGGCAGACGTACAGGGCCAGCTATGGCTACACCTTC. Translation gives CAWQTYRASYGYTF.